These 18 T cell receptor beta chains were all obtained from the same sample, sequenced in a study of a mutant IDH1 vaccine in newly diagnosed glioma. Time point given: week 23, last vaccination. Every vaccination contained 300 ug of the mutant IDH1 20-mer peptide and was paired with topical imiquimod. Their antigen targets remain unknown. Libraries were prepared by immunoSEQ multiplex PCR; TCRdb keeps only in-frame clonotypes and omits some of them. The sample has approximately 82,000 clones; about 85% are singletons. The sequences come from PBMCs, collected from a glioma patient whose treatment included an IDH1 peptide vaccine. Receptors originate from a woman in her 50s with glioma.

The rearrangement joins TRBV4-1 to TRBJ2-7, with 11 bases lining up with TRBD1. The CDR3 contains 17 residues. Unmatched junction bases numbered 6, after V lost 1 base and J lost 1 base. CDR1 and CDR2 (germline): MGHRA, YSYEKL. The DNA for the CDR3 is TGCGCCAGCAGCCAAGCCGCCGGGACAGGGGGTTCCTACGAGCAGTACTTC. It yields the protein CASSQAAGTGGSYEQYF.

This chain connects TRBV5-5 to TRBJ1-2; D call uncertain. This CDR3 is 12 amino acids long. V lost 2 bases, J lost 3 bases, and 5 bases lay in between. Germline CDR1 reads SGHKS; CDR2 reads YYEKEE (reference sequence). The CDR3 nucleotides are TGTGCCAGCAGCTTAAACCACTATGGCTACACCTTC. Protein: CASSLNHYGYTF.

This chain uses TRBV5-6 with TRBJ2-5, with D maybe TRBD1 (5 bases). Near its end, the DNA agrees better with TRBJ2-7, so the J call may be wrong. The V gene's germline CDR1 is SGHDT and CDR2 YYEEEE. This CDR3 spans 13 amino acids. The CDR3 DNA sequence: TGTGCCAGTGGGGCAGGTCTATCCTACGAGCAGTACTTC. Residues: CASGAGLSYEQYF.

The chain combines TRBV6-6 with TRBJ2-5; D possibly corresponds to TRBD1 (5 bases). This CDR3 spans 14 amino acids. Germline CDR1 reads MNHNY; CDR2 reads SVGAGI (reference sequence). With 5 bases removed from V and 4 bases from J, the gap between germline ends came to 14 bases. This chain's CDR3 is CASSGDQGLETQYF. The CDR3 bases are TGTGCCAGCAGTGGAGACCAGGGTCTAGAGACCCAGTACTTC.

J is TRBJ2-1 and V is TRBV15; D is perhaps TRBD2 (6 bases). The germline gives CDR1 LNHNV, CDR2 YYDKDF (reference sequence). Trimming cost V 4 bases and J 2 bases, with 12 bases left between them. This CDR3 spans 15 amino acids. Here the CDR3 reads CATSKALATYNEQFF. Here the CDR3 DNA reads TGTGCCACCAGCAAGGCACTAGCAACCTACAATGAGCAGTTCTTC. Combining the CDR3 with reference TRBV15 and TRBJ2-1 gives the whole variable domain DAMVIQNPRYQVTQFGKPVTLSCSQTLNHNVMYWYQQKSSQAPKLLFHYYDKDFNNEADTPDNFQSRRPNTSFCFLDIRSPGLGDTAMYLCATSKALATYNEQFFGPGTRLTVL.

V is TRBV10-3 and J is TRBJ2-1; 12 bases are a match to TRBD2. Germline-derived CDR1 and CDR2 are ENHRY and SYGVKD. CDR3 size: 16 residues. After removal of 4 bases from V and 8 bases from J, the junction contained 9 bases not matched to a gene. The CDR3 here is CAISGVTSGRFDEQFF. The DNA for the CDR3 is TGTGCCATCAGTGGGGTGACTAGCGGGAGATTCGATGAGCAGTTCTTC.

The chain uses TRBV9 and TRBJ2-2, with D possibly matching TRBD1 (5 bases). V was cut by 2 bases and J by 0 bases, with 8 bases left in between. Germline CDR1 is SGDLS and CDR2 is YYNGEE. The CDR3 spans 15 residues. The CDR3: CASSVTVANTGELFF. CDR3 sequence (DNA): TGTGCCAGCAGCGTGACAGTCGCGAACACCGGGGAGCTGTTTTTT.

The V call is TRBV9, the J call TRBJ2-1; 9 positions match TRBD1. With V trimmed by 0 bases and J by 8 bases, 6 bases remained unmatched. In germline, CDR1 is SGDLS, CDR2 YYNGEE. The CDR3 spans 15 residues. DNA for the CDR3: TGTGCCAGCAGCGTAGGTACAGGGGGCGCGGATGAGCAGTTCTTC. It codes for CASSVGTGGADEQFF.

This chain uses TRBV19 with TRBJ1-6, with a tentative D call TRBD1 (5 bases). V was cut by 10 bases and J by 4 bases, with 14 bases left in between. The CDR3 runs to 14 residues. From germline, CDR1 is LNHDA and CDR2 SQIVND (reference sequence). This CDR3 reads CATSGAPYNSPLHF. CDR3 DNA: TGTGCCACGTCTGGGGCACCTTATAATTCACCCCTCCACTTT.

The chain couples TRBV28 to TRBJ2-7, with TRBD2 matching 8 bases. Germline V gene sequence: CDR1 MDHEN, CDR2 SYDVKM. The CDR3 sequence is 15 residues long. V trimming: 5 bases; J trimming: 0 bases; junction bases outside the gene matches: 6. The CDR3 protein is CASSSGGRSSYEQYF. Here the CDR3 DNA reads TGTGCCAGCAGTAGCGGCGGGAGGAGCTCCTACGAGCAGTACTTC.

In its sample, this clone was seen a few times. This chain links TRBV13 with TRBJ1-5; unclear D gene. CDR3 size: 13 residues. Trimming removed 4 bases from V and 3 bases from J, with 7 bases in between. The germline gives CDR1 PRHDT, CDR2 FYEKMQ (reference sequence). CDR3 sequence (DNA): TGTGCCAGCAGCTCCCGCCTCAATCAGCCCCAGCATTTT. It is translated as CASSSRLNQPQHF.

The chain employs TRBV7-2 and TRBJ2-4; 9 bases align to TRBD2. Germline assignment: CDR1 SGHTA and CDR2 FQGNSA. This CDR3 comprises 15 residues. After removal of 3 bases from V and 6 bases from J, the junction contained 6 bases not matched to a gene. The CDR3 sequence is CASSFGGRVGNIQYF. The CDR3 nucleotides are TGTGCCAGCAGCTTCGGCGGGAGGGTCGGAAACATTCAGTACTTC.

This chain connects TRBV7-6 to TRBJ1-4; D might be TRBD1 (6 bases). Germline V gene data show CDR1 as SGHVS and CDR2 as FNYEAQ. The CDR3 has 13 amino acids. V lost 5 bases to trimming and J lost 7 bases, with 11 bases between them. The CDR3 is CASSLLQGEKLFF. As DNA, the CDR3 is TGTGCCAGCAGCCTCCTACAGGGTGAAAAACTGTTTTTT.

This clone was counted a single time. The gene calls are TRBV5-6 and TRBJ1-5; D remains unclear. The germline V and J ends were trimmed by 4 bases and 2 bases, with 10 bases remaining between them. The germline V gene encodes CDR1 SGHDT and CDR2 YYEEEE. This CDR3 is built from 14 residues. CDR3 sequence (DNA): TGTGCCAGCAGCCCGGGAAGTGGCAATCAGCCCCAGCATTTT. Protein: CASSPGSGNQPQHF.

The chain joins TRBV15 to TRBJ2-5; TRBD2 aligns across 8 bases. V shed 5 bases and J 1 base; nucleotides not matched to a gene: 3. The CDR3 length is 14 residues. Germline CDR1 reads LNHNV; CDR2 reads YYDKDF (reference sequence). The CDR3 DNA sequence: TGTGCCACCAGCGGAACTAGCGGCCAAGAGACCCAGTACTTC. It translates to CATSGTSGQETQYF.

The V and J genes are TRBV27 and TRBJ1-3, with D maybe TRBD1 (5 bases). The V and J ends lost 8 bases and 2 bases respectively, with 10 bases between them. The CDR3 runs 13 residues. Germline CDR1 reads MNHEY; CDR2 reads SMNVEV (reference sequence). CDR3 region: CASCQGPGNTIYF. The CDR3 nucleotides read TGTGCCAGCTGTCAGGGCCCTGGAAACACCATATATTTT.

V gene TRBV6-5 combines with J gene TRBJ2-7, with D possibly matching TRBD1 (6 bases). Per germline, CDR1 MNHEY and CDR2 SVGAGI. The CDR3 extends over 15 amino acids. V lost 2 bases to trimming and J lost 2 bases, with 13 bases between them. The CDR3, as DNA: TGTGCCAGCAGTTACAACAGGGTGGGGCCCTACGAGCAGTACTTC. It specifies CASSYNRVGPYEQYF.

CDR3 sequence (DNA): TGTGCCAGTAGTCCTCCCGGACTGGGCTTGGGCTACAATGAGCAGTTCTTC. It is translated as CASSPPGLGLGYNEQFF. The gene calls are TRBV19 and TRBJ2-1, with D maybe TRBD2 (5 bases). This CDR3 region has 17 residues. Trimming stripped 5 bases from V and 3 bases from J, with 20 bases between. Per the germline V gene, CDR1 is LNHDA and CDR2 is SQIVND (reference sequence).